One and the same sample provided the 13 T cell receptor beta chains below, sequenced in a study of shared clonotypes between healthy human individuals (dated by TCRdb to the early 2020s). Libraries were constructed by the immunoSEQ multiplex PCR assay. The table comes from immuneACCESS by way of TCRdb, which keeps in-frame sequences with V and J called. Part of the clones is missing from these tables; in studies checked, under half for an unresolved V gene and the rest for unknown reasons. The sample table contains roughly 2.1 million clones; only one count was recorded for 85% to 95% of them. Of the sample, 1.5% to 2% is held by the ten largest clones. CD8 naive samples were obtained by positive selection for CCR7 among CD45RO-negative cells, yielding a CD45RA+CCR7+ population from which TemRA cells were excluded. The source material was naive CD8+ T cells from PBMCs. Explained via the paper, the cell subset or site label denotes: CD45RA+CCR7+. These TCRs come from a man between 18 and 35 years old in good health. Some clones in this sample may be carry-over from other donors' samples.

This sequence joins TRBV27 and TRBJ2-1, with 11 bases matching TRBD2. There are 17 residues in the CDR3. The V gene's germline CDR1 is MNHEY and CDR2 SMNVEV (reference sequence). With V trimmed by 5 bases and J by 9 bases, 15 bases remained unmatched. CDR3 loop: CASSPQVLAGVGGEQFF. The CDR3 DNA sequence: TGTGCCAGCAGTCCCCAAGTACTAGCGGGAGTGGGCGGTGAGCAGTTCTTC.

V is TRBV4-1 and J is TRBJ2-1; D unclear. CDR1 and CDR2 (germline): MGHRA, YSYEKL. V dropped 1 base and J dropped 13 bases, with 17 bases sitting between them. There are 14 residues in the CDR3. CDR3 sequence: CASSQGVTLSIQFF. CDR3 DNA: TGCGCCAGCAGCCAAGGGGTCACCCTTTCGATCCAGTTCTTC.

The table lists this clone with a count of one. The rearrangement links TRBV28 to TRBJ2-1; 8 bases are a match to TRBD1. V was pared by 5 bases and J by 9 bases, with 15 bases of the junction left unmatched. Per the germline V gene, CDR1 is MDHEN and CDR2 is SYDVKM. There are 16 residues in the CDR3. CDR3 DNA sequence: TGTGCCAGCAGTCCTATTTGGACAGGGCAGTCGGGTGAGCAGTTCTTC. As protein: CASSPIWTGQSGEQFF. The full variable domain, in which reference TRBV28 and TRBJ2-1 provide the parts outside the CDR3, is DVKVTQSSRYLVKRTGEKVFLECVQDMDHENMFWYRQDPGLGLRLIYFSYDVKMKEKGDIPEGYSVSREKKERFSLILESASTNQTSMYLCASSPIWTGQSGEQFFGPGTRLTVL.

Turning to this clone: Other DNA sequences in the sample encode the same CDR3. V gene TRBV5-6 combines with J gene TRBJ1-2; D unresolved. Germline CDR1 is SGHDT and CDR2 is YYEEEE. The ends were cut back, 0 bases at V and 6 bases at J, with 6 bases in the middle. The CDR3 is made up of 12 amino acids. The CDR3 coding sequence is TGTGCCAGCAGCTTGGGAGGAGATGGCTACACCTTC. This codes for CASSLGGDGYTF. The complete variable domain, with remaining parts taken from reference TRBV5-6 and TRBJ1-2, reads DAGVTQSPTHLIKTRGQQVTLRCSPKSGHDTVSWYQQALGQGPQFIFQYYEEEERQRGNFPDRFSGHQFPNYSSELNVNALLLGDSALYLCASSLGGDGYTFGSGTRLTVV.

The chain carries TRBV19 and TRBJ1-1; 9 bases line up with TRBD1. The CDR3 spans 16 residues. V lost 5 bases and J lost 2; bases outside the gene matches: 9. CDR1 is LNHDA, CDR2 SQIVND, per germline (reference sequence). The CDR3 is CASSLRADRGNTEAFF. The CDR3 DNA is TGTGCCAGTAGTCTTCGAGCGGACAGGGGAAACACTGAAGCTTTCTTT.

The chain uses TRBV11-2 and TRBJ2-3; 11 bases align to TRBD2. The germline gives CDR1 SGHAT, CDR2 FQNNGV. The trim removed 4 bases at V and 2 bases at J, leaving 5 bases unmatched. This CDR3 comprises 16 residues. The CDR3 DNA reads as TGTGCCAGCAGCTCTCGACTAGCGGGAAACACAGATACGCAGTATTTT. Protein sequence: CASSSRLAGNTDTQYF.

This clone was recorded only once. The sample has other DNA sequences that encode this CDR3 too. The chain links TRBV14 to TRBJ2-1, with TRBD2 as a possible D gene (5 bases). The CDR3 contains 12 residues. Germline V gene sequence: CDR1 SGHDN, CDR2 FVKESK. Trimming took 6 bases from V and 4 from J, leaving 7 bases between them. In nucleotides, the CDR3 is TGTGCCAGCAGTAGAGGGTACAATGAGCAGTTCTTC. It translates to CASSRGYNEQFF.

The V gene is TRBV9, the J gene TRBJ2-1, with a weak D call TRBD2 (5 bases). CDR1 is SGDLS, CDR2 YYNGEE, per germline. This CDR3 is built from 14 residues. V was clipped by 0 bases and J by 4 bases, with 8 bases between them. The CDR3 protein is CASSVERTYNEQFF. The DNA for the CDR3 is TGTGCCAGCAGCGTAGAACGGACTTACAATGAGCAGTTCTTC.

This clone has a handful of counts. The chain has TRBV14 and TRBJ2-7; possible D gene TRBD2, 5 bases. The CDR3 covers 13 residues. CDR1 is SGHDN and CDR2 is FVKESK in the germline V gene. Trimming shortened V by 0 bases and J by 2 bases, and 5 bases separated the two germline ends. DNA for the CDR3: TGTGCCAGCAGCCAAGACGGGACCTACGAGCAGTACTTC. Its translation: CASSQDGTYEQYF.

The chain recombines TRBV2 with TRBJ2-2; tentatively, D is TRBD1 or TRBD2 (5 bases each). The CDR3 loop spans 12 amino acids. Germline loops: CDR1 SNHLY, CDR2 FYNNEI. With 4 bases removed from V and 9 bases from J, the gap between germline ends came to 9 bases. This chain's CDR3 is CASSAGARELFF. CDR3 sequence (DNA): TGTGCCAGCAGTGCCGGGGCCCGGGAGCTGTTTTTT. Complete variable domain (other parts from reference TRBV2 and TRBJ2-2): EPEVTQTPSHQVTQMGQEVILRCVPISNHLYFYWYRQILGQKVEFLVSFYNNEISEKSEIFDDQFSVERPDGSNFTLKIRSTKLEDSAMYFCASSAGARELFFGEGSRLTVL.

This chain uses TRBV7-8 with TRBJ2-1, with 16 bases fitting TRBD2. The CDR3 runs 19 residues. The germline gives CDR1 SGHVS, CDR2 FQNEAQ. Trimming removed 4 bases from V and 2 bases from J; junction bases left unmatched: 8. The CDR3 sequence: CASSWGLAGGPSPYNEQFF. DNA for the CDR3: TGTGCCAGCAGCTGGGGACTAGCGGGAGGGCCGTCCCCCTACAATGAGCAGTTCTTC.

V gene TRBV7-7 combines with J gene TRBJ2-5; possible D gene TRBD2, 5 bases. The CDR3 loop spans 15 amino acids. Looked up from germline, CDR1 is SSHAT and CDR2 is FNYEAQ (reference sequence). Deletions cut 0 bases from V and 5 bases from J, with 13 bases between. The CDR3 sequence: CASSLALARGETQYF. For the CDR3, the DNA is TGTGCCAGCAGCTTAGCTCTAGCCCGAGGGGAGACCCAGTACTTC.

The genes are TRBV7-6 and TRBJ2-1; tentatively, D is TRBD2 (5 bases). V was cut by 4 bases and J by 10 bases, with 8 bases left in between. The CDR3 contains 11 residues. Per the germline V gene, CDR1 is SGHVS and CDR2 is FNYEAQ. The chain's CDR3 is CASSWTGEQFF. CDR3 nucleotides: TGTGCCAGCAGCTGGACGGGGGAGCAGTTCTTC.